The 2 T cell receptor beta chains given below trace back to one sample, sequenced in a study of beta chain features in type 1 diabetes. Investigators reverse transcribed all isolated RNA, so they sequenced expressed TCRB transcripts. Sequencing used immunoSEQ multiplex PCR; TCRdb keeps in-frame clones, though not all of them. This sample has approximately 160,000 clones; 7.5% to 10% occur once, and the top ten carry about 0.6%. The source material was central memory CD4+ T cells from blood. Every receptor here comes from a young man in good health.

A few counts support this clone. The chain combines TRBV7-6 with TRBJ2-7; D gene ambiguous. CDR1 and CDR2 (germline): SGHVS, FNYEAQ. CDR3 size: 13 residues. The V and J ends lost 1 base and 4 bases respectively, with 8 bases between them. The CDR3 DNA reads as TGTGCCAGCAGCTTAGGGGCAGGTTACGAGCAGTACTTC. Translating gives CASSLGAGYEQYF. The full variable domain, completed using reference TRBV7-6 and TRBJ2-7, is GAGVSQSPRYKVTKRGQDVALRCDPISGHVSLYWYRQALGQGPEFLTYFNYEAQQDKSGLPNDRFSAERPEGSISTLTIQRTEQRDSAMYRCASSLGAGYEQYFGPGTRLTVT.

This clone was observed at least ten times. V gene TRBV29-1 combines with J gene TRBJ2-7, with D hard to call. The CDR3 covers 12 residues. V lost 7 bases, J lost 5 bases, and 15 bases lay in between. CDR1 and CDR2 (germline): SQVTM, ANQGSEA. CDR3 nucleotides: TGCAGCGCCACGGAGCGAGTACACGAGCAGTACTTC. It encodes CSATERVHEQYF.